One and the same sample provided the 24 T cell receptor beta chains below, sequenced in a study of T cell responses to AZD1222 COVID-19 vaccine. Generated by immunoSEQ multiplex PCR, the TCRdb table keeps only in-frame clones and is missing some. The sample yields 100,000 or so clones, around 87% seen once. Sequencing was performed on peripheral blood, taken on day 0 of AZD1222 vaccination. Receptor source: an adult in good health.

This chain uses TRBV30 with TRBJ2-3, with 12 bases aligning to TRBD1. J was trimmed by 4 bases and V by 8 bases; bases with no gene match: 4. CDR3 length: 13 amino acids. The V gene's germline CDR1 is GTSNPN and CDR2 SVGIG (reference sequence). The CDR3 sequence: CALGTGGADTQYF. The CDR3 nucleotides are TGTGCCCTGGGGACAGGGGGCGCAGATACGCAGTATTTT. The full variable domain, its missing parts supplied by reference TRBV30 and TRBJ2-3, is SQTIHQWPATLVQPVGSPLSLECTVEGTSNPNLYWYRQAAGRGLQLLFYSVGIGQISSEVPQNLSASRPQDRQFILSSKKLLLSDSGFYLCALGTGGADTQYFGPGTRLTVL.

This clone was detected only once. The chain employs TRBV5-6 and TRBJ2-1, with 13 nucleotides matching TRBD2. Germline loops: CDR1 SGHDT, CDR2 YYEEEE. This CDR3 has 18 amino acids. After removal of 1 base from V and 0 bases from J, the junction contained 4 bases not matched to a gene. The DNA of the CDR3 is TGTGCCAGCAGCTTGCTAGGACTAGCGGGAGACTCCTACAATGAGCAGTTCTTC. Residues: CASSLLGLAGDSYNEQFF.

This chain uses TRBV11-1 with TRBJ1-6; tentative D call: TRBD1 (5 bases). The CDR3 sequence is 14 residues long. Germline lookup yields CDR1 SGHAT and CDR2 FQDESV (reference sequence). Trimming cost V 5 bases and J 8 bases, with 13 bases left between them. In DNA, the CDR3 is TGTGCCAGCAGCAAGGGGTCTCAGGATTCACCCCTCCACTTT. Protein: CASSKGSQDSPLHF.

The chain joins TRBV30 to TRBJ2-7; no reliable D call. This CDR3 region has 12 residues. CDR1 is GTSNPN and CDR2 is SVGIG in the germline V gene (reference sequence). V dropped 3 bases and J dropped 1 base, with 7 bases sitting between them. CDR3 DNA: TGTGCCTGGAGCCCTGGGTCCTACGAGCAGTACTTC. This translates into CAWSPGSYEQYF.

The chain employs TRBV5-1 and TRBJ2-5, with no clear D. From germline, CDR1 is SGHRS and CDR2 YFSETQ. V was clipped by 0 bases and J by 0 bases, with 6 bases between them. The CDR3 consists of 14 residues. CDR3 region: CASSLAKNQETQYF. The DNA of the CDR3 is TGCGCCAGCAGCTTGGCGAAAAACCAAGAGACCCAGTACTTC.

This clone was observed a single time. This chain connects TRBV7-9 to TRBJ2-7, with D unresolved. The CDR3 consists of 13 residues. Germline V gene sequence: CDR1 SEHNR, CDR2 FQNEAQ (reference sequence). The V and J ends lost 6 bases and 2 bases respectively, with 11 bases between them. The CDR3 nucleotides are TGTGCCAGCAGTTCTCCAACAGCCTACGAGCAGTACTTC. Its protein product is CASSSPTAYEQYF. Together with reference TRBV7-9 and TRBJ2-7, the CDR3 gives the full variable domain: DTGVSQNPRHKITKRGQNVTFRCDPISEHNRLYWYRQTLGQGPEFLTYFQNEAQLEKSRLLSDRFSAERPKGSFSTLEIQRTEQGDSAMYLCASSSPTAYEQYFGPGTRLTVT.

A remark on this clone: The junction departs from germline at one end; a sequencing error may be responsible. The chain has TRBV18 and TRBJ1-4; 10 bases agree with TRBD1. From germline, CDR1 is KGHSH and CDR2 LQKENI. This CDR3 comprises 15 residues. The CDR3 region has the DNA TGTGCCAGCTCACTTCGACAGGGGGCTAACGAAAAACTGTTTTTT. It codes for CASSLRQGANEKLFF.

The V and J genes are TRBV6-2 or TRBV6-3 and TRBJ1-1; no reliable D call. Germline V gives CDR1 MNHEY, CDR2 SVGEGT. The length of the CDR3 is 15 residues. Trimming took 5 bases from V and 11 from J, leaving 24 bases between them. The CDR3 loop is CASSPPGGQAGWAFF. CDR3 in DNA: TGTGCCAGCAGTCCCCCCGGTGGGCAGGCTGGTTGGGCTTTCTTT.

This chain connects TRBV5-6 to TRBJ1-2; D gene uncertain. Trimming shortened V by 1 base and J by 5 bases, and 9 bases separated the two germline ends. In germline, CDR1 is SGHDT, CDR2 YYEEEE. The CDR3 sequence is 13 residues long. This CDR3 reads CASSLPDLYGYTF. The CDR3 nucleotides are TGTGCCAGCAGCTTGCCAGACCTATATGGCTACACCTTC.

V gene TRBV9 combines with J gene TRBJ2-2; unclear D gene. This CDR3 region has 17 residues. Looked up from germline, CDR1 is SGDLS and CDR2 is YYNGEE. V was trimmed by 3 bases and J by 2 bases, leaving 17 bases between them. The CDR3 here is CASSALFGVGNTGELFF. The CDR3 bases are TGTGCCAGCAGCGCTCTCTTTGGAGTTGGTAACACCGGGGAGCTGTTTTTT. The entire variable domain, with the rest obtained from reference TRBV9 and TRBJ2-2, is as follows: DSGVTQTPKHLITATGQRVTLRCSPRSGDLSVYWYQQSLDQGLQFLIQYYNGEERAKGNILERFSAQQFPDLHSELNLSSLELGDSALYFCASSALFGVGNTGELFFGEGSRLTVL.

This clone was seen once. The rearrangement links TRBV10-2 to TRBJ2-2, with D possibly being TRBD1 (6 bases). This CDR3 is built from 14 residues. The germline gives CDR1 WSHSY, CDR2 SAAADI. V gave up 10 bases and J gave up 1 base, with 13 bases separating them. For the CDR3, the DNA is TGCGCCACCATAGACAGGAAGAACACCGGGGAGCTGTTTTTT. Its protein product is CATIDRKNTGELFF.

This clone has a single count. V usage is TRBV3-1 (or the pseudogene TRBV3-2) and J usage is TRBJ2-7; D call uncertain. From germline, CDR1 is LGHDT and CDR2 YNNKEL (reference sequence). This CDR3 is 13 amino acids long. V was trimmed by 5 bases and J by 3 bases, leaving 11 bases between them. The CDR3 DNA is TGTGCCAGCAGCAACCCCCCTTACTACGAGCAGTACTTC. Amino acids: CASSNPPYYEQYF.

The genes are TRBV5-1 and TRBJ2-5; no reliable D call. V was shortened by 2 bases and J by 1 base, with 0 bases between the two germline ends. Germline assignment: CDR1 SGHRS and CDR2 YFSETQ. This CDR3 region has 11 residues. CDR3 region: CASSFQETQYF. The CDR3 DNA sequence: TGCGCCAGCAGCTTCCAAGAGACCCAGTACTTC. The full variable domain, in which reference TRBV5-1 and TRBJ2-5 provide the parts outside the CDR3, is KAGVTQTPRYLIKTRGQQVTLSCSPISGHRSVSWYQQTPGQGLQFLFEYFSETQRNKGNFPGRFSGRQFSNSRSEMNVSTLELGDSALYLCASSFQETQYFGPGTRLLVL.

V and J are TRBV3-1 (or the pseudogene TRBV3-2) and TRBJ2-3, with 7 positions matching TRBD2. Germline CDR1 and CDR2: LGHDT and YNNKEL (reference sequence). This CDR3 is built from 16 residues. The trim removed 0 bases at V and 6 bases at J, leaving 9 bases unmatched. The CDR3 reads CASSQDGRGWGDTQYF. The DNA of the CDR3 is TGTGCCAGCAGCCAAGATGGGAGGGGCTGGGGTGATACGCAGTATTTT.

The chain recombines TRBV2 with TRBJ1-2; tentatively, D is TRBD1 (6 bases). The length of the CDR3 is 22 residues. Germline V CDR1 and CDR2: SNHLY, FYNNEI. V lost 3 bases, J lost 3 bases, and 35 bases lay in between. The CDR3 spells CASSERIQNFPGTRGGDYGYTF. DNA for the CDR3: TGTGCCAGCAGTGAGCGGATCCAAAATTTTCCCGGGACCAGGGGAGGTGACTATGGCTACACCTTC.

This clone was detected only a few times. The sample contains more than one DNA sequence encoding this CDR3. The V and J genes are TRBV13 and TRBJ2-7; 7 nucleotides line up with TRBD2. Germline CDR1 reads PRHDT; CDR2 reads FYEKMQ (reference sequence). The CDR3 spans 15 residues. V trimming: 5 bases; J trimming: 0 bases; junction bases outside the gene matches: 7. Here the CDR3 DNA reads TGTGCCAGCAGCGCAGCGGGGTCGTTCTCCTACGAGCAGTACTTC. Amino acid sequence: CASSAAGSFSYEQYF.

The chain has TRBV5-6 and TRBJ1-1; weak D call: TRBD1 (6 bases). Germline V gene sequence: CDR1 SGHDT, CDR2 YYEEEE. This CDR3 is built from 16 residues. The V end lost 4 bases, the J end lost 0 bases, and 16 bases lay between the germline ends. The CDR3 here is CASSLWGGAVNTEAFF. CDR3 DNA sequence: TGTGCCAGCAGCCTGTGGGGGGGCGCGGTGAACACTGAAGCTTTCTTT.

The chain employs TRBV5-1 and TRBJ2-1; weak D call: TRBD1 (6 bases). The CDR3 is 15 residues long. Trimming took off 4 bases at V and 9 bases at J, with 20 bases between the two ends. Germline V gene data show CDR1 as SGHRS and CDR2 as YFSETQ. The CDR3 nucleotides read TGCGCCAGCAGCCCCGGGACACTCCAGGTCGGTGAGCAGTTCTTC. Protein: CASSPGTLQVGEQFF.

This chain links TRBV24-1 with TRBJ2-1; D unclear. Germline V gene lookup returns CDR1 KGHDR and CDR2 SFDVKD. Trimming took 5 bases from V and 0 from J, leaving 13 bases between them. This CDR3 has 16 residues. This CDR3 reads CATSATAPSSYNEQFF. In DNA form, the CDR3 reads TGTGCCACCAGTGCCACAGCGCCGAGCTCCTACAATGAGCAGTTCTTC.

The chain is built from TRBV9 and TRBJ2-1; TRBD1 might be the D (5 bases). The V end was cut by 0 bases, the J end by 10 bases, with 11 bases between. This CDR3 is built from 13 residues. CDR1 and CDR2 from the germline V gene are SGDLS and YYNGEE. CDR3 in amino acids: CASSVAGLNEQFF. The CDR3 DNA reads TGTGCCAGCAGCGTAGCAGGGTTAAACGAGCAGTTCTTC.

The chain employs TRBV4-2 and TRBJ1-5; D uncertain. CDR3 length equals 13 residues. Germline CDR1 LGHNA, CDR2 YNFKEQ. V was pared by 0 bases and J by 5 bases, with 5 bases between. The CDR3, as DNA: TGTGCCAGCAGCCAAGAATTTGATCAGCCCCAGCATTTT. Its translation: CASSQEFDQPQHF.

This chain joins TRBV9 and TRBJ2-1; D tentatively reads TRBD1 or TRBD2 (6 bases each). Germline CDR1 reads SGDLS; CDR2 reads YYNGEE. This CDR3 has 14 residues. Trimming cost V 0 bases and J 7 bases, with 11 bases left between them. CDR3 residues: CASSVEGGGNEQFF. CDR3 bases: TGTGCCAGCAGCGTAGAGGGGGGAGGAAATGAGCAGTTCTTC.

This rearrangement joins TRBV19 to TRBJ2-7; 15 bases line up with TRBD2. The germline V gene encodes CDR1 LNHDA and CDR2 SQIVND (reference sequence). The CDR3 sequence is 16 residues long. The trim removed 5 bases at V and 5 bases at J, leaving 7 bases unmatched. CDR3 in amino acids: CASSPGTSGRFHEQYF. In nucleotides, the CDR3 is TGTGCCAGTAGTCCAGGGACTAGCGGGAGGTTCCACGAGCAGTACTTC.

This clone occurred once. The V call is TRBV27, the J call TRBJ1-5; D unresolved. The ends were cut back, 0 bases at V and 1 base at J, with 7 bases in the middle. The germline gives CDR1 MNHEY, CDR2 SMNVEV (reference sequence). The CDR3 runs 15 residues. The CDR3 sequence is CASSLSGLSNQPQHF. CDR3 nucleotides: TGTGCCAGCAGTTTATCAGGGCTCAGCAATCAGCCCCAGCATTTT.